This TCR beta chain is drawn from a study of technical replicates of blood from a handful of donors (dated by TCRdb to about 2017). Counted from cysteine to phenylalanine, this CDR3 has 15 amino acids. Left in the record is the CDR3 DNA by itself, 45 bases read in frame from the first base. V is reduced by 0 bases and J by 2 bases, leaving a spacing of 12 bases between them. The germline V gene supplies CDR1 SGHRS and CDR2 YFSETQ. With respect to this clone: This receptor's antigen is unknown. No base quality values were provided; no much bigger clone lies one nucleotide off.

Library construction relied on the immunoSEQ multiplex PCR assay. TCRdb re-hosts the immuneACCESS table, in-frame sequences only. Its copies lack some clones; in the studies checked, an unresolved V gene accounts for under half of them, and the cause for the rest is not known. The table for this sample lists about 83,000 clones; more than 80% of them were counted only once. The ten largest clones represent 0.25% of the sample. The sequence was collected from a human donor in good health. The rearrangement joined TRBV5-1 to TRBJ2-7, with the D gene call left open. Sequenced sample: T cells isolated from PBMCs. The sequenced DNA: TGCGCCAGCAGCTTGGATTCAGGTTTCACCTACGAGCAGTACTTC. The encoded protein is CASSLDSGFTYEQYF.